These 3 T cell receptor beta chains share one sample of origin, sequenced in a study of read filtering for tumor transcriptome and immune sequencing. Molecular barcoded adaptors covering alpha/delta and beta/gamma chains were used on roughly 400 ng RNA. In TCRdb, the reads were re-called with MiXCR into one record per CDR3 protein. The sample lists roughly 27,000 distinct CDR3 sequences, approximately 15% occurring once. Sequencing was performed on a population of CD138-negative cells sorted from bone marrow. Every receptor here comes from a donor over 35 with multiple myeloma.

This clonotype was counted only a few times. Compared with germline, one end of the junction differs, possibly owing to a read error. The chain has TRBV18 and TRBJ2-5; unclear D gene. The CDR3 consists of 13 residues. In germline, CDR1 is KGHSH, CDR2 LQKENI. The CDR3 coding sequence is TGTGCCGGCTCACCATCCGCTCAAGAGACCCAGTACTTC. Protein: CAGSPSAQETQYF.

This clonotype was seen repeatedly, ten times or more. The chain links TRBV6-6 to TRBJ2-1; 11 nucleotides align to TRBD2. Germline CDR1 and CDR2: MNHNY and SVGAGI (reference sequence). CDR3 length equals 14 residues. With 4 bases clipped from V and 10 bases from J, the junction kept 6 bases outside the gene matches. CDR3 in DNA: TGTGCCAGCAGTTTAGCGGGAGGGCCAGGGGAGCAGTTCTTC. Its protein product is CASSLAGGPGEQFF.

This chain connects TRBV7-9 to TRBJ2-7, with 11 bases that match TRBD1. The CDR3 spans 16 residues. J was trimmed by 5 bases and V by 1 base; bases with no gene match: 7. Germline values: CDR1 SEHNR, CDR2 FQNEAQ (reference sequence). The DNA of the CDR3 is TGTGCCAGCAGCTTAGTCGGACAGGGGGCTTTCCACGAGCAGTACTTC. Its protein is CASSLVGQGAFHEQYF.